A single sample is the source of the 20 T cell receptor beta chains below, sequenced in a study of CD8 T cells in ankylosing spondylitis. These receptors are not linked to any known antigen. Findings and limits, study-wide: Made up of about eight highly homologous variants, a TCR beta motif appeared characteristic of ankylosing spondylitis blood.

Each CDR3 protein is one row after TCRdb ran MiXCR on the 5' RACE reads. Of 390,000 or so distinct CDR3 sequences in the sample, approximately 20% are singletons; the top ten hold about a sixth. The source material was blood, either unsorted or a sorted T cell fraction (not recorded which). These receptors all come from a male donor with ankylosing spondylitis.

This clonotype was observed many times. The genes are TRBV14 and TRBJ1-3, with D unresolved. The CDR3 is 13 amino acids. Germline V CDR1 and CDR2: SGHDN, FVKESK. V lost 5 bases and J 0 bases, leaving 5 bases between the germline ends. In DNA form, the CDR3 reads TGTGCCAGCAGCTCCTTCTCTGGAAACACCATATATTTT. Translating gives CASSSFSGNTIYF. The full variable domain, in which reference TRBV14 and TRBJ1-3 provide the parts outside the CDR3, is EAGVTQFPSHSVIEKGQTVTLRCDPISGHDNLYWYRRVMGKEIKFLLHFVKESKQDESGMPNNRFLAERTGGTYSTLKVQPAELEDSGVYFCASSSFSGNTIYFGEGSWLTVV.

The chain joins TRBV7-9 to TRBJ2-3, with 13 bases matching TRBD2. V trimming: 4 bases; J trimming: 8 bases; junction bases outside the gene matches: 9. The germline CDR1 and CDR2 sequences are SEHNR and FQNEAQ (reference sequence). The CDR3 covers 16 residues. CDR3 sequence reads: CASSSQRTSGRGTQYF. The CDR3 DNA is TGTGCCAGCAGCTCACAGCGGACTAGCGGGAGAGGTACGCAGTATTTT.

This clonotype was found a few times. V gene TRBV6-4 combines with J gene TRBJ2-1; 9 bases are a match to TRBD2. The ends lost 4 bases at V and 8 bases at J; junction bases unmatched: 9. The CDR3 is 15 residues long. Germline V lookup: CDR1 MRHNA, CDR2 SNTAGT. The CDR3 reads CASSAASGNIHEQFF. CDR3 nucleotides: TGTGCCAGCAGTGCGGCTAGCGGGAATATACATGAGCAGTTCTTC.

The chain couples TRBV20-1 to TRBJ2-1; possibly TRBD2 for D (5 bases). Germline V CDR1 and CDR2: DFQATT, SNEGSKA (reference sequence). CDR3 length equals 16 residues. V dropped 2 bases and J dropped 6 bases, with 20 bases sitting between them. This CDR3 is CSARLRTPPRSNEQFF. Here the CDR3 DNA reads TGCAGTGCTAGACTCCGGACTCCTCCTAGGAGCAATGAGCAGTTCTTC.

This clonotype was picked up a small number of times. The chain joins TRBV9 to TRBJ2-1; 12 positions agree with TRBD2. With 4 bases clipped from V and 7 bases from J, the junction kept 9 bases outside the gene matches. The germline CDR1 and CDR2 sequences are SGDLS and YYNGEE. This CDR3 is 16 amino acids long. This chain's CDR3 is CASSQPLAGGPNEQFF. Written as DNA, the CDR3 is TGTGCCAGCAGCCAACCTCTAGCGGGAGGGCCGAATGAGCAGTTCTTC. Supplemented by reference TRBV9 and TRBJ2-1, the full variable domain reads DSGVTQTPKHLITATGQRVTLRCSPRSGDLSVYWYQQSLDQGLQFLIQYYNGEERAKGNILERFSAQQFPDLHSELNLSSLELGDSALYFCASSQPLAGGPNEQFFGPGTRLTVL.

The chain links TRBV11-2 to TRBJ2-1; 8 bases line up with TRBD1. V gave up 4 bases and J gave up 3 bases; unmatched junction bases: 5. The V gene's germline CDR1 is SGHAT and CDR2 FQNNGV. The CDR3 covers 15 residues. Here the CDR3 DNA reads TGTGCCAGCAGCTGGGGGACAGGACTCTACAATGAGCAGTTCTTC. Translation: CASSWGTGLYNEQFF.

The J gene is TRBJ2-1, the V gene TRBV7-9; 11 nucleotides agree with TRBD2. Germline loops: CDR1 SEHNR, CDR2 FQNEAQ (reference sequence). The CDR3 runs 14 residues. Unmatched junction bases numbered 6, after V lost 7 bases and J lost 7 bases. The CDR3 loop reads CASTLAGVKNEQFF. The CDR3 DNA sequence: TGTGCCAGCACACTAGCGGGAGTCAAGAATGAGCAGTTCTTC.

This clonotype has just a few counts. The gene calls are TRBV29-1 and TRBJ1-1; 7 nucleotides align to TRBD1. Per germline, CDR1 SQVTM and CDR2 ANQGSEA. CDR3 length: 15 residues. After removal of 5 bases from V and 0 bases from J, the junction contained 9 bases not matched to a gene. CDR3 protein: CSVLKSGTVNTEAFF. The DNA for the CDR3 is TGCAGCGTTCTGAAGTCGGGGACAGTGAACACTGAAGCTTTCTTT.

The chain couples TRBV12-3 or TRBV12-4 to TRBJ2-7, with D perhaps matching TRBD1 (6 bases). The CDR3 is 13 residues long. The V end was cut by 5 bases, the J end by 2 bases, with 10 bases between. CDR3 coding DNA: TGTGCCAGCAGTATCGACAGGCCCTACGAGCAGTACTTC. Its protein product is CASSIDRPYEQYF.

The CDR3 sequence is CASSSTSGRANEQFF. DNA of the CDR3: TGCGCCAGCAGCTCGACTAGCGGGAGGGCCAATGAGCAGTTCTTC. The rearrangement joins TRBV5-1 to TRBJ2-1; TRBD2 matches 14 bases. CDR1 and CDR2 from the germline V gene are SGHRS and YFSETQ. This CDR3 has 15 residues. Trimming took 3 bases from V and 6 from J; bases not matched to a gene: 2.

J is TRBJ1-2 and V is TRBV28; D is undetermined. V lost 4 bases, J lost 2 bases, and 14 bases lay in between. This CDR3 spans 15 amino acids. The germline V gene encodes CDR1 MDHEN and CDR2 SYDVKM. The CDR3 loop reads CASSSPGEMNYGYTF. The CDR3 nucleotides read TGTGCCAGCAGTTCGCCGGGAGAAATGAACTATGGCTACACCTTC.

The gene calls are TRBV4-2 and TRBJ2-3; 9 bases match TRBD2. CDR1 is LGHNA and CDR2 is YNFKEQ in the germline V gene. CDR3 size: 17 residues. V was clipped by 0 bases and J by 6 bases; unmatched bases: 10. The DNA for the CDR3 is TGTGCCAGCAGCCAAGAAGGAGGCGGGAGGGCCCCCGATACGCAGTATTTT. Residues: CASSQEGGGRAPDTQYF.

The chain joins TRBV6-1 to TRBJ2-3; possible D gene TRBD2, 5 bases. Looked up from germline, CDR1 is MNHNS and CDR2 is SASEGT. CDR3 length: 14 amino acids. V shed 8 bases and J shed 2 bases, with 14 bases lying between them. CDR3 protein: CASFASPLTDTQYF. CDR3 coding DNA: TGTGCCAGCTTTGCTAGCCCACTCACAGATACGCAGTATTTT.

V gene TRBV4-1 combines with J gene TRBJ1-1, with TRBD1 identical over 7 bases. J was trimmed by 3 bases and V by 3 bases; bases with no gene match: 16. Germline-derived CDR1 and CDR2 are MGHRA and YSYEKL. The CDR3 is 18 amino acids. CDR3 bases: TGCGCCAGCAGCCAGGTGGAAGGGACAGTCAGGTGGGACACTGAAGCTTTCTTT. It specifies CASSQVEGTVRWDTEAFF.

The chain couples TRBV28 to TRBJ1-1; D gene ambiguous. V shed 2 bases and J shed 0 bases, with 7 bases lying between them. There are 14 residues in the CDR3. The germline gives CDR1 MDHEN, CDR2 SYDVKM. Here the CDR3 reads CASSLRLVNTEAFF. DNA for the CDR3: TGTGCCAGCAGTTTACGGTTGGTGAACACTGAAGCTTTCTTT.

J is TRBJ2-2 and V is TRBV4-3, with 14 nucleotides matching TRBD2. CDR3 length: 17 amino acids. V lost 3 bases to trimming and J lost 8 bases; unmatched junction nucleotides: 8. From germline, CDR1 is LGHNA and CDR2 YSLEER. The CDR3 loop reads CASSHRLAGGSQGELFF. Written as DNA, the CDR3 is TGCGCCAGCAGCCATCGACTAGCGGGAGGGAGTCAGGGGGAGCTGTTTTTT.

This clonotype was counted between two and nine times. The chain recombines TRBV9 with TRBJ2-1; D call uncertain. Per germline, CDR1 SGDLS and CDR2 YYNGEE. V lost 0 bases to trimming and J lost 5 bases, with 15 bases between them. The CDR3 consists of 16 residues. The CDR3 is CASSVGPIYPNNEQFF. CDR3 nucleotides: TGTGCCAGCAGCGTAGGCCCGATATACCCAAACAATGAGCAGTTCTTC.

This clonotype was observed a few times. V and J are TRBV7-3 and TRBJ1-3; TRBD1 might be the D (5 bases). CDR3 size: 17 residues. Between the trimmed V and J ends, which lost 0 bases and 2 bases, there was a span of 14 bases. In germline, CDR1 is SGHTA, CDR2 FQGTGA. CDR3 sequence: CASSLTGGGPPGNTIYF. The DNA for the CDR3 is TGTGCCAGCAGCTTAACCGGTGGGGGACCCCCTGGAAACACCATATATTTT.

At least ten counts were recorded for this clonotype. This chain joins TRBV6-2 or TRBV6-3 and TRBJ2-1; D gene uncertain. V was clipped by 0 bases and J by 3 bases, with 6 bases between them. This CDR3 is 14 amino acids long. In germline, CDR1 is MNHEY, CDR2 SVGEGT. The CDR3 here is CASSYSVVYNEQFF. CDR3 nucleotides: TGTGCCAGCAGTTACTCGGTAGTCTACAATGAGCAGTTCTTC.

The V gene is TRBV3-1, the J gene TRBJ2-3, with 8 bases lining up with TRBD2. CDR1 and CDR2 from the germline V gene are LGHDT and YNNKEL (reference sequence). After removal of 4 bases from V and 4 bases from J, the junction contained 7 bases not matched to a gene. The CDR3 spans 15 residues. The chain's CDR3 is CASSRGLAIPDTQYF. CDR3 coding DNA: TGTGCCAGCAGCCGCGGACTAGCAATCCCAGATACGCAGTATTTT.